Listed below are T cell receptor beta chains from one sample, sequenced in a study of blood T cells in healthy people across ages. TCRdb re-called the 5' RACE reads through MiXCR, storing one row per CDR3 protein. The top ten clones hold around 4% of a sample with about 1.5 million distinct CDR3 sequences, about 42% of them seen once. Sequencing used blood. These TCRs come from a woman aged 18 to 35 in good health. CDR3s include the opening cysteine and the closing phenylalanine or tryptophan. A D gene is named only where the DNA matches it firmly.

j_gene: TRBJ1-3; v_gene: TRBV6-5; d_gene: NA; CDR3aa: CASSDWYGARGNTIYF
j_gene: TRBJ2-3; v_gene: TRBV29-1; d_gene: NA; CDR3aa: CSVGRQGTDTQYF
j_gene: TRBJ1-2; v_gene: TRBV5-6; d_gene: NA; CDR3aa: CASSPVLVNYGYTF
j_gene: TRBJ2-1; v_gene: TRBV7-9; d_gene: NA; CDR3aa: CASSHPQGNEQFF
j_gene: TRBJ1-1; v_gene: TRBV6-2/TRBV6-3; d_gene: NA; CDR3aa: CASSYGFRNTEAFF
j_gene: TRBJ2-3; v_gene: TRBV9; d_gene: TRBD2; CDR3aa: CASSSPSGGLRGADTQYF
j_gene: TRBJ1-1; v_gene: TRBV4-2; d_gene: TRBD1; CDR3aa: CASSPEDRGNTEAFF
j_gene: TRBJ1-5; v_gene: TRBV20-1; d_gene: NA; CDR3aa: CSARGNRAPLYSNQPQHF
j_gene: TRBJ2-7; v_gene: TRBV6-4; d_gene: NA; CDR3aa: CASRFTSPSFNEQYF
j_gene: TRBJ1-1; v_gene: TRBV11-2; d_gene: NA; CDR3aa: CASSLTLGRTNTEAFF
j_gene: TRBJ2-2; v_gene: TRBV5-1; d_gene: NA; CDR3aa: CASSVAYTGELFF
j_gene: TRBJ2-3; v_gene: TRBV7-2; d_gene: TRBD2; CDR3aa: CASSLVGLAGTNSDTQYF
j_gene: TRBJ2-1; v_gene: TRBV20-1; d_gene: TRBD2; CDR3aa: CSATESGTSVYPSYNEQFF
j_gene: TRBJ2-7; v_gene: TRBV30; d_gene: TRBD1; CDR3aa: CAWSASTGTGLSYEQYF
j_gene: TRBJ2-5; v_gene: TRBV12-3/TRBV12-4; d_gene: NA; CDR3aa: CASSSASLDLSDEQYF
j_gene: TRBJ2-7; v_gene: TRBV7-2; d_gene: NA; CDR3aa: CASSLALGGYDSYEQYF
j_gene: TRBJ2-3; v_gene: TRBV24-1; d_gene: NA; CDR3aa: CATSDNGTPSTDTQYF
j_gene: TRBJ1-2; v_gene: TRBV15; d_gene: NA; CDR3aa: CATSRVGSYNYGYTF
j_gene: TRBJ1-2; v_gene: TRBV6-6; d_gene: NA; CDR3aa: CASNLQGGGYTF
j_gene: TRBJ1-2; v_gene: TRBV27; d_gene: NA; CDR3aa: CASSSSTGFGYTF
j_gene: TRBJ2-5; v_gene: TRBV7-2; d_gene: NA; CDR3aa: CASTNLWGAQETQYF
j_gene: TRBJ1-4; v_gene: TRBV6-5; d_gene: NA; CDR3aa: CASSYDAPDRSDTTNEKLFF
j_gene: TRBJ2-7; v_gene: TRBV10-3; d_gene: NA; CDR3aa: CAISAPLTGSVHEQYF
j_gene: TRBJ1-5; v_gene: TRBV20-1; d_gene: NA; CDR3aa: CSARGRWGNQPQHF
j_gene: TRBJ2-5; v_gene: TRBV6-5; d_gene: TRBD1; CDR3aa: CASSHSGQGGETQYF
j_gene: TRBJ1-1; v_gene: TRBV20-1; d_gene: TRBD1; CDR3aa: CSARDWTGGRNTEAFF
j_gene: TRBJ2-5; v_gene: TRBV3-1; d_gene: TRBD2; CDR3aa: CASSHLQGGSQETQYF
j_gene: TRBJ1-4; v_gene: TRBV20-1; d_gene: NA; CDR3aa: CSARKNEKLFF
j_gene: TRBJ2-5; v_gene: TRBV3-1; d_gene: NA; CDR3aa: CASSQLVLEGRDEQYF
j_gene: TRBJ1-2; v_gene: TRBV11-2; d_gene: NA; CDR3aa: CASSLDFRGTYGYTF
j_gene: TRBJ1-2; v_gene: TRBV23-1; d_gene: NA; CDR3aa: CASGHRAYGYTF
j_gene: NA; v_gene: TRBV6-2/TRBV6-3; d_gene: TRBD1; CDR3aa: CASSRGQGIPNEQYF
j_gene: TRBJ2-5; v_gene: TRBV11-2; d_gene: NA; CDR3aa: CASSYWGQETQYF
j_gene: TRBJ2-3; v_gene: TRBV11-3; d_gene: TRBD2; CDR3aa: CASSTGTSGTLQYF
j_gene: TRBJ2-7; v_gene: TRBV4-3; d_gene: NA; CDR3aa: CASSQGTGLISYEQYF
j_gene: TRBJ2-7; v_gene: TRBV6-2/TRBV6-3; d_gene: NA; CDR3aa: CASRLVKAYEQYF